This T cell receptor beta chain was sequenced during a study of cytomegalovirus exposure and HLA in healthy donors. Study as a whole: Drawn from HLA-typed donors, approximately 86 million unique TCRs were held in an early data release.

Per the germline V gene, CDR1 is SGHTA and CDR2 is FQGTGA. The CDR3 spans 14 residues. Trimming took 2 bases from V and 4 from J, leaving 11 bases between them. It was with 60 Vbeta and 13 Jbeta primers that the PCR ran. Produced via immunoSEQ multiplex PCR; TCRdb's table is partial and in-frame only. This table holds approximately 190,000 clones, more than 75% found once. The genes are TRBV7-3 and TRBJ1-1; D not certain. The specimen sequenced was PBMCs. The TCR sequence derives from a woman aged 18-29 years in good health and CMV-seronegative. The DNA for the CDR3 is TGTGCCAGCAGCTTATCCGGTTTACCCACTGAAGCTTTCTTT. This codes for CASSLSGLPTEAFF.